This TCR beta chain was observed in a study of regulatory T cells in long-lasting Graves disease. Germline-derived CDR1 and CDR2 are SGHTA and FQGNSA. The length of the CDR3 is 12 residues. V was shortened by 5 bases and J by 8 bases, with 12 bases between the two germline ends. This clonotype was detected only a few times. What it recognizes is unknown. A much larger clone differs from this one at a single base, so this may be a read error. Study-level points and caveats: Study of thyroid tissue was not done, with only peripheral blood studied. There was favoring of TRBV28, TRBJ1-2 and TRBJ2-5 in persistent disease.

According to the study, TCR beta libraries were built with iRepertoire HTBI primers and CDR3-region Arm-PCR. TCRdb processed the multiplex PCR reads anew with MiXCR; each CDR3 protein has one entry. The sample comprises over 450,000 distinct CDR3 sequences, about 12% of which are singletons, and roughly 8.2% rests with the top ten. Stated time point: newly diagnosed GD, antithyroid drugs for less than 3 months. The TCR library was made from RNA that had been extracted from PBMCs in TRIzol. This sample was shared with a second study, whose subject was T cells in Graves' hyperthyroidism and ophthalmopathy. As reported in that work: Stable hyperthyroidism was separated from ophthalmopathy by a model based on 13 V-J features.

This TCR was recovered from a woman aged 25 to 39 with Graves disease. This specimen consisted of peripheral blood mononuclear cells (PBMCs), obtained at new diagnosis, from a patient treated with antithyroid drugs. V usage is TRBV7-2 and J usage is TRBJ1-1; D ambiguous. The CDR3 spells CASSAGSREAFF. As DNA, the CDR3 is TGTGCCAGCAGCGCGGGGTCGAGGGAAGCTTTCTTT.